The clone carrying this T cell receptor (beta chain) turned up a few times. The V gene's germline CDR1 is LNHDA and CDR2 SQIVND (reference sequence). CDR3 length equals 12 residues. The ends were cut back, 1 base at V and 9 bases at J, with 7 bases in the middle. Clones were read by immunoSEQ multiplex PCR, and TCRdb kept only the in-frame ones, dropping some. The repertoire has more than 120,000 clones, around 90% of them found once; the top ten carry 0.75% to 0.95%. The source of the sample is a study of blood T cell repertoires in COVID-19. Background on the study: The cDNA or gDNA used as material had been derived from T cells, B-cell-depleted T cells, or PBMCs.

The TCR comes from a woman in her forties or fifties with acute or convalescent COVID-19. The gene calls are TRBV19 and TRBJ1-5; no clear D gene. Input material: peripheral blood. The CDR3 here is CASSIVAGPQHF. The DNA of the CDR3 is TGTGCCAGTAGTATAGTAGCGGGGCCCCAGCATTTT.